The present T cell receptor (beta chain) was sequenced within a study of OX40 agonist ivuxolimab in advanced cancers. Sequencing used immunoSEQ multiplex PCR; TCRdb keeps in-frame clones, though not all of them. The profile covers over 85,000 clones, with 86% appearing a single time and approximately 5.7% taken by the ten largest. The CDR3 is 14 residues long. V was cut by 6 bases and J by 5 bases, with 14 bases left in between. Germline assignment: CDR1 MNHNS and CDR2 SASEGT. The sequence was collected from an adult with an advanced solid tumor such as melanoma, head and neck, liver or kidney cancer. The material was CD4+ or CD8+ T cells sorted from blood, obtained in a trial of the OX40 agonist ivuxolimab. J is TRBJ2-4 and V is TRBV6-1; D is tentatively TRBD1 or TRBD2 (5 bases each). This chain's CDR3 is CASSRDPGENIQYF. The CDR3 DNA reads TGTGCCAGCAGCCGGGACCCCGGGGAAAACATTCAGTACTTC.